This T cell receptor (beta chain) was sequenced during a study of cytomegalovirus exposure and HLA in healthy donors. Findings and limits, study-wide: Prior analysis indicated that the majority of TCR beta V segments exhibited productivity approximately 87% or approximately 30% of the time.

With regard to this clone: Its antigen is undetermined.

V gave up 8 bases and J gave up 1 base; unmatched junction bases: 0. The germline V gene encodes CDR1 MNHNS and CDR2 SASEGT. The CDR3 is 12 amino acids. PCR was performed using 60 Vbeta and 13 Jbeta primers. Clones were sequenced by immunoSEQ multiplex PCR, and TCRdb holds only the in-frame ones, with some missing. Altogether 120,000 to 150,000 clones are present, roughly two thirds being singletons, with the ten largest covering over 1%. The receptor's source is a woman aged 40 to 50 in good health and CMV-seronegative. This chain links TRBV6-1 with TRBJ2-7, with 9 bases identical to TRBD1. The sample comprised PBMCs. As DNA, the CDR3 is TGTGCCAGCGACAGGGGGTCCTACGAGCAGTACTTC. Translation: CASDRGSYEQYF.